This TCR beta chain was sequenced in a study of T-cell reconstitution after alpha-beta-depleted transplantation in children. Unique molecular identifiers tagged the TCRbeta library. Using its own MiXCR run on the PCR reads, TCRdb lists one record per CDR3 protein. The repertoire holds roughly 100,000 distinct CDR3 sequences, with approximately 8% as singletons. Germline CDR1 is SGHDN and CDR2 is FVKESK. The V and J ends lost 3 bases and 4 bases respectively, with 9 bases between them. The CDR3 contains 13 residues. Sequencing was performed on PBMCs, taken before TCRalphabeta/CD19-depleted stem cell transplant. V gene TRBV14 combines with J gene TRBJ1-1; no clear D gene. The sequence was obtained from a boy between 2 and 10 years old with acute lymphoblastic leukemia, due to receive a stem cell transplant. This CDR3 is CASSHTSSTEAFF. The CDR3 DNA follows: TGTGCCAGCAGCCACACCAGTAGCACTGAAGCTTTCTTT.